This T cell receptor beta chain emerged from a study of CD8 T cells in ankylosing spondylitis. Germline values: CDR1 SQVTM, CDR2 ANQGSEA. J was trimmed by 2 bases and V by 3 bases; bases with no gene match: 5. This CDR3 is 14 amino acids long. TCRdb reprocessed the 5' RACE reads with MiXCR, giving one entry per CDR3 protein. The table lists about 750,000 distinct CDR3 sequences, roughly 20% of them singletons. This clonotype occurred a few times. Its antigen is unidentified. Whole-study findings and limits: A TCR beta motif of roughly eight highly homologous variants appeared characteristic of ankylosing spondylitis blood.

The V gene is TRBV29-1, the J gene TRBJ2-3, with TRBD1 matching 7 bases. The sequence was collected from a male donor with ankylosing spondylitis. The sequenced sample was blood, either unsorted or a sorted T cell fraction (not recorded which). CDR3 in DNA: TGCAGCGTTGAGGACAGGCGTGTCACAGATACGCAGTATTTT. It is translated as CSVEDRRVTDTQYF.